This T cell receptor beta chain was retrieved from a study of blood T cell repertoires in COVID-19. There are 16 residues in the CDR3. Trimming cost V 7 bases and J 4 bases; bases outside gene matches: 15. Germline V gene sequence: CDR1 SGHNT, CDR2 YENEEA. Authors' data handling: The assay estimated nucleated cells by amplifying reference gene primers. Sequencing was performed with immunoSEQ multiplex PCR; in TCRdb, only in-frame clones are kept and a portion is missing. Clonal size and the V and J genes are those of that table, whereas D and trimming came from the DNA. The sample lists some 130,000 clones, about 92% occurring once.

The origin of this receptor is a middle-aged man with active COVID-19. The V call is TRBV11-3, the J call TRBJ1-1; 7 nucleotides align to TRBD1. Sequencing used peripheral blood. The CDR3 DNA reads as TGTGCCAGCACCGATCGTCTGACAGGGTGGAGCACTGAAGCTTTCTTT. Translation gives CASTDRLTGWSTEAFF. Filled out from reference TRBV11-3 and TRBJ1-1, the complete variable domain reads EAGVVQSPRYKIIEKKQPVAFWCNPISGHNTLYWYLQNLGQGPELLIRYENEEAVDDSQLPKDRFSAERLKGVDSTLKIQPAELGDSAVYLCASTDRLTGWSTEAFFGQGTRLTVV.